This is a list of T cell receptor beta chains from one sample in a study of blood T cell repertoires in COVID-19. Assay used: immunoSEQ multiplex PCR; TCRdb lists only in-frame clones, some missing. Here the sample spans about 54,000 clones, roughly 85% being singletons. The sample was peripheral blood. The source of these receptors is a human donor in a cohort sampled during active COVID-19. Both conserved end residues are part of each CDR3. The D gene is left open where the match is weak.

TRBV7-8,TRBJ2-7,TRBD2,CASSLGTSYHEQYF,TGTGCCAGCAGCTTGGGGACTAGTTACCACGAGCAGTACTTC
TRBV19,TRBJ2-1,TRBD2,CASRGGLGRETYNEQFF,TGTGCCAGTAGGGGGGGACTAGGGAGGGAGACCTACAATGAGCAGTTCTTC
TRBV6-5,TRBJ2-7,TRBD1,CASSLGQGNSYEQYF,TGTGCCAGCAGCCTGGGACAGGGTAACTCCTACGAGCAGTACTTC
TRBV13,TRBJ2-5,.,CASSSSPGLQETQYF,TGTGCCAGCAGCTCCTCCCCCGGACTGCAAGAGACCCAGTACTTC
TRBV19,TRBJ2-7,.,CASSMGAGLLYEQYF,TGTGCCAGTAGTATGGGTGCGGGCCTCCTTTACGAGCAGTACTTC
TRBV5-1,TRBJ2-3,TRBD2,CASSSEGLAGVDTQYF,TGCGCCAGCAGCTCGGAGGGGCTAGCGGGAGTAGATACGCAGTATTTT
TRBV6-1,TRBJ2-5,TRBD2,CASSEPGLAGGETQYF,TGTGCCAGCAGTGAGCCGGGACTAGCGGGAGGAGAGACCCAGTACTTC
TRBV3-1/TRBV3-2,TRBJ1-3,.,CASSQAHGNTIYF,TGTGCCAGCAGCCAAGCACACGGGAACACCATATATTTT
TRBV7-8,TRBJ2-7,TRBD1,CASSTRQGSFYEQYF,TGTGCCAGCAGCACCCGACAGGGTTCTTTTTACGAGCAGTACTTC
TRBV3-1/TRBV3-2,TRBJ2-2,TRBD1,CASSHKTGLAGELFF,TGTGCCAGCAGCCATAAGACAGGGCTCGCCGGGGAGCTGTTTTTT
TRBV19,TRBJ1-2,TRBD1,CASSNPGDSTGIGYGYTF,TGTGCCAGTAGCAACCCAGGGGATTCGACAGGGATCGGCTATGGCTACACCTTC
TRBV7-9,TRBJ1-5,TRBD1,CASSSGQGLNQPQHF,TGTGCCAGCAGCTCGGGACAGGGCCTCAATCAGCCCCAGCATTTT
TRBV15,TRBJ2-3,TRBD1,CATSRGQGVGDTQYF,TGTGCCACCAGCAGAGGACAGGGGGTCGGAGATACGCAGTATTTT
TRBV2,TRBJ2-2,.,CASLWAGNTGELFF,TGTGCCAGCCTTTGGGCGGGGAACACCGGGGAGCTGTTTTTT
TRBV12-3/TRBV12-4,TRBJ2-1,.,CASSLLSGAEQFF,TGTGCCAGCAGTTTGTTGTCAGGGGCAGAGCAGTTCTTC
TRBV27,TRBJ2-3,.,CASSSPPRLNTQYF,TGTGCCAGCAGTTCCCCCCCGAGACTCAATACGCAGTATTTT
TRBV7-3,TRBJ2-3,TRBD2,CASSLSAGGLDTQYF,TGTGCCAGCAGCTTATCGGCGGGAGGGCTTGATACGCAGTATTTT
TRBV7-9,TRBJ2-1,.,CASSHTRVAYNEQFF,TGTGCCAGCAGCCACACGCGGGTGGCCTACAATGAGCAGTTCTTC